Below are 7 T cell receptor beta chains sequenced from a single sample in a study of metastatic and nonmetastatic thyroid tumors. TCRdb reprocessed the PCR reads using MiXCR. In the table there are approximately 40,000 clones, about half of which are singletons. Patients had received no treatment of any kind before thyroid surgery. The sequenced material came from tumor tissue. These receptor sequences come from a male donor with papillary thyroid cancer or a benign thyroid nodule (not recorded which). Some clones in this sample may be carry-over from other donors' samples.

V usage is TRBV20-1 and J usage is TRBJ2-7; D assignment may be TRBD1 or TRBD2 (6 bases each). This CDR3 has 14 amino acids. With 0 bases removed from V and 3 bases from J, the gap between germline ends came to 12 bases. CDR1 is DFQATT and CDR2 is SNEGSKA in the germline V gene (reference sequence). In DNA form, the CDR3 reads TGCAGTGCTAGAGATCAAGGGGGGAACTACGAGCAGTACTTC. This translates into CSARDQGGNYEQYF.

This clone was observed a few times. The rearrangement links TRBV20-1 to TRBJ2-7; TRBD2 agrees at 12 bases. The junction had 3 bases not matched to a gene; V was cut back by 3 bases and J by 6 bases. The CDR3 sequence is 13 residues long. Germline-derived CDR1 and CDR2 are DFQATT and SNEGSKA (reference sequence). As DNA, the CDR3 is TGCAGTGCTAGGACTAGCGGGAGAGCCGAGCAGTACTTC. Translated: CSARTSGRAEQYF.

The chain uses TRBV6-1 and TRBJ2-1; 7 nucleotides agree with TRBD2. CDR3 length: 10 amino acids. Trimming cost V 8 bases and J 9 bases; bases outside gene matches: 1. Germline assignment: CDR1 MNHNS and CDR2 SASEGT. The CDR3 nucleotides read TGTGCCAGCGGGGGGGTTGAGCAGTTCTTC. Amino acids: CASGGVEQFF.

Only a few counts were recorded for this clone. This chain joins TRBV6-1 and TRBJ1-1; 7 bases are shared with TRBD1. CDR3 length: 13 residues. Germline loops: CDR1 MNHNS, CDR2 SASEGT. The junction had 7 bases not matched to a gene; V was cut back by 6 bases and J by 6 bases. The CDR3 loop reads CASRKTGDAEAFF. The CDR3 region has the DNA TGTGCCAGCAGGAAAACAGGGGACGCTGAAGCTTTCTTT.

The V call is TRBV7-2, the J call TRBJ2-7; D gene unclear. The CDR3 runs 12 residues. V shed 5 bases and J shed 6 bases, with 11 bases lying between them. Germline V CDR1 and CDR2: SGHTA, FQGNSA. The DNA of the CDR3 is TGTGCCAGCAGCCCATACATGGGCGAGCAGTACTTC. Residues: CASSPYMGEQYF.

The chain has TRBV6-1 and TRBJ1-1; 8 bases align to TRBD1. This CDR3 has 14 amino acids. After removal of 3 bases from V and 1 base from J, the junction contained 1 base not matched to a gene. The germline V gene has CDR1 MNHNS and CDR2 SASEGT. The CDR3 DNA follows: TGTGCCAGCAGTGACAGGGGGCGGAACACTGAAGCTTTCTTT. Its protein product is CASSDRGRNTEAFF.

This chain joins TRBV18 and TRBJ1-3, with a tentative D call TRBD1 (5 bases). V lost 0 bases to trimming and J lost 1 base, with 13 bases between them. This CDR3 has 17 residues. The V gene's germline CDR1 is KGHSH and CDR2 LQKENI. The CDR3, as DNA: TGTGCCAGCTCACCACCACATTCAGGGCTATCTGGAAACACCATATATTTT. Translating gives CASSPPHSGLSGNTIYF.